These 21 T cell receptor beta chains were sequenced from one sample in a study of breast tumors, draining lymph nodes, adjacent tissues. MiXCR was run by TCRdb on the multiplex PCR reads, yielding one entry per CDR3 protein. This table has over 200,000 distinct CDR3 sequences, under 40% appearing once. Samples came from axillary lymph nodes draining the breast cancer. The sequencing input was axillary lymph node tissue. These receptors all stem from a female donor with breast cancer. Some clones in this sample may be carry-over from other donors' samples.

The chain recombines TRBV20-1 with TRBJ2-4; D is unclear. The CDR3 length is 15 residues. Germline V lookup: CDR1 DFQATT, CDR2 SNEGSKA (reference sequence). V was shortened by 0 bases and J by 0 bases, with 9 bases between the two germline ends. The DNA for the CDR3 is TGCAGTGCTAGAGATAGGCAACTAGCCAAAAACATTCAGTACTTC. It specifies CSARDRQLAKNIQYF.

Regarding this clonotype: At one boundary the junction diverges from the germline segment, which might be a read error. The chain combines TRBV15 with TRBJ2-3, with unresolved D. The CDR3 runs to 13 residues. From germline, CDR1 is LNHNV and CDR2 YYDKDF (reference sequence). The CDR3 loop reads CAASSELTDTQYF. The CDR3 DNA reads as TGTGCCGCCAGCAGCGAGCTCACAGATACGCAGTATTTT.

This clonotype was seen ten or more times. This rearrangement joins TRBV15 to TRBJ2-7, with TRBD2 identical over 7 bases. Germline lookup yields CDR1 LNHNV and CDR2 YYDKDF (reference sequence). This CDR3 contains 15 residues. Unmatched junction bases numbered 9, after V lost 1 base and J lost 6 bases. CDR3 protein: CATSRGGTTTREQYF. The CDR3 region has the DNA TGTGCCACCAGCAGAGGAGGGACTACCACGCGCGAGCAGTACTTC.

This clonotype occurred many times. The chain's CDR3 is CASSVGQGFYEQYF. The CDR3 DNA reads as TGTGCCAGCAGTGTCGGGCAGGGGTTCTACGAGCAGTACTTC. V and J are TRBV2 and TRBJ2-7, with TRBD1 as a possible D gene (6 bases). There are 14 residues in the CDR3. V was shortened by 4 bases and J by 3 bases, with 13 bases between the two germline ends. Germline V gene data show CDR1 as SNHLY and CDR2 as FYNNEI.

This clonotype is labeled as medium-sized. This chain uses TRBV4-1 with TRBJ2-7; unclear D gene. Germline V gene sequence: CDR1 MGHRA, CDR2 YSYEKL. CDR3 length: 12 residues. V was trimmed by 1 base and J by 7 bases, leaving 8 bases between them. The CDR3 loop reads CASSQGQGEQYF. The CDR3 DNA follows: TGCGCCAGCAGCCAAGGGCAAGGGGAGCAGTACTTC.

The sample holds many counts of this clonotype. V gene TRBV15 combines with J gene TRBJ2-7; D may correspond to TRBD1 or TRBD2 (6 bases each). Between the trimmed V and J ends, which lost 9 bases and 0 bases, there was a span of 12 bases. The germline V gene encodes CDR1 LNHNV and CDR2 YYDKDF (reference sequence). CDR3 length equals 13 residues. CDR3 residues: CATSRGASYEQYF. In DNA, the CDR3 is TGTGCCACATCAAGGGGGGCCTCCTACGAGCAGTACTTC.

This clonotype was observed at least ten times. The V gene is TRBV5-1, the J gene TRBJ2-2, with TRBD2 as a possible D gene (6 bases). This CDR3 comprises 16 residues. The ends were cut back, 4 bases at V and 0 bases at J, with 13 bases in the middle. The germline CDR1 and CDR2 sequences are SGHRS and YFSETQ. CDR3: CASSQTGTSNTGELFF. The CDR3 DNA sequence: TGCGCCAGCAGCCAGACCGGGACTTCGAACACCGGGGAGCTGTTTTTT. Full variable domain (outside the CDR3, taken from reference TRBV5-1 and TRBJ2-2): KAGVTQTPRYLIKTRGQQVTLSCSPISGHRSVSWYQQTPGQGLQFLFEYFSETQRNKGNFPGRFSGRQFSNSRSEMNVSTLELGDSALYLCASSQTGTSNTGELFFGEGSRLTVL.

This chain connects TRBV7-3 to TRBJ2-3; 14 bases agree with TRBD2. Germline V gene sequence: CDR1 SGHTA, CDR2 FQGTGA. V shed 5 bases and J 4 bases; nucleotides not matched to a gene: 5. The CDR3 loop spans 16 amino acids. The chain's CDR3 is CASSPKTSGGADTQYF. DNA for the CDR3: TGTGCCAGCAGCCCGAAGACTAGCGGGGGGGCAGATACGCAGTATTTT.

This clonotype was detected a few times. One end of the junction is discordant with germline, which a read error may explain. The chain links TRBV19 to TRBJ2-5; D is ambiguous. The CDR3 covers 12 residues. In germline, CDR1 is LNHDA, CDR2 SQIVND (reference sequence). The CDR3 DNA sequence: TGTGCCAGTAGCCTTACAAGAGAGCCCCAGTACTTC. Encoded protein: CASSLTREPQYF.

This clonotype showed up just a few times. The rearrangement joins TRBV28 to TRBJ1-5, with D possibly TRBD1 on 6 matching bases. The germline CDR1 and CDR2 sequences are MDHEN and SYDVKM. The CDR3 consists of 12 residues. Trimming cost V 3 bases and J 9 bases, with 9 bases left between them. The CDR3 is CASSLAQGPQHF. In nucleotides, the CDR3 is TGTGCCAGCAGTTTGGCACAGGGGCCCCAGCATTTT. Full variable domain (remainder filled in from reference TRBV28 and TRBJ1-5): DVKVTQSSRYLVKRTGEKVFLECVQDMDHENMFWYRQDPGLGLRLIYFSYDVKMKEKGDIPEGYSVSREKKERFSLILESASTNQTSMYLCASSLAQGPQHFGDGTRLSIL.

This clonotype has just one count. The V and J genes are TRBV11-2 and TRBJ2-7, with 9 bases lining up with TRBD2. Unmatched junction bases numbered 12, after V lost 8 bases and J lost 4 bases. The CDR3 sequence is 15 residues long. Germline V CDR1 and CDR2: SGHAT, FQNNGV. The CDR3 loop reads CASYDEAGGGYEQYF. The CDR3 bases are TGTGCCAGCTACGACGAAGCGGGAGGCGGATACGAGCAGTACTTC.

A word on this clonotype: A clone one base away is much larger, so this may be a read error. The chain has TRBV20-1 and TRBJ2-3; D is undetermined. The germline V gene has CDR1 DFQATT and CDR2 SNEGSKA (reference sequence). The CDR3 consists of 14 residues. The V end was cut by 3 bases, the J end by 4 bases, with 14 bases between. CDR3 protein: CSASADTHADTQYF. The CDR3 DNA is TGCAGTGCTAGTGCAGACACTCACGCAGATACGCAGTATTTT.

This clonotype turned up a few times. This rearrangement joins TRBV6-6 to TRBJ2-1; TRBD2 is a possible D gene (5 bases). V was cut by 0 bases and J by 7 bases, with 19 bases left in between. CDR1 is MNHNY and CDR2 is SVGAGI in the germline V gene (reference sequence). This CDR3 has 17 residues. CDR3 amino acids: CASSYSMGEGMGNEQFF. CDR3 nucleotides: TGTGCCAGCAGTTACTCGATGGGAGAAGGGATGGGGAATGAGCAGTTCTTC.

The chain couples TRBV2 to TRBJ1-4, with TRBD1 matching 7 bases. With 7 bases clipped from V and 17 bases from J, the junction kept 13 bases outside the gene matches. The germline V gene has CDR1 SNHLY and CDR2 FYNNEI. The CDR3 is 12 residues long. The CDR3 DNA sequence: TGTGCCAGCACCAAGCGAGGGACAGTAAACTTTTTT. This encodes CASTKRGTVNFF.

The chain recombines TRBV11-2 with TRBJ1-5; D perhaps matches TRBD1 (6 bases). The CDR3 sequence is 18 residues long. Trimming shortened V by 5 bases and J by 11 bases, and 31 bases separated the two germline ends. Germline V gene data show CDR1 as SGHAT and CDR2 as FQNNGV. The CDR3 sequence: CASSQGLAGGLARGTQHF. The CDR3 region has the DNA TGTGCCAGCAGCCAGGGACTAGCGGGAGGGCTAGCGAGGGGGACCCAGCATTTT. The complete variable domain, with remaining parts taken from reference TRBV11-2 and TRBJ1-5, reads EAGVAQSPRYKIIEKRQSVAFWCNPISGHATLYWYQQILGQGPKLLIQFQNNGVVDDSQLPKDRFSAERLKGVDSTLKIQPAKLEDSAVYLCASSQGLAGGLARGTQHFGDGTRLSIL.

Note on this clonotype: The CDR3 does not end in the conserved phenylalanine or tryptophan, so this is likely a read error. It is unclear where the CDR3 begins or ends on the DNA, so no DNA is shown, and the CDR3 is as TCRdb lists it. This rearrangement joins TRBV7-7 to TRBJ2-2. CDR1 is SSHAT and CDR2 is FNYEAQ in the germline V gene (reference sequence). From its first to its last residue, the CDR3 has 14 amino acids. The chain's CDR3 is CASSSSANTGERMS.

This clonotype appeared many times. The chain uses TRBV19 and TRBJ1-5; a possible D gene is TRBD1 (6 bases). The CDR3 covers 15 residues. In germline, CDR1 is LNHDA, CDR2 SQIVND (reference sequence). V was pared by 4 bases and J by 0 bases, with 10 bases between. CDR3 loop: CASSKGHLSNQPQHF. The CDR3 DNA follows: TGTGCCAGTAGTAAGGGACATCTTAGCAATCAGCCCCAGCATTTT.

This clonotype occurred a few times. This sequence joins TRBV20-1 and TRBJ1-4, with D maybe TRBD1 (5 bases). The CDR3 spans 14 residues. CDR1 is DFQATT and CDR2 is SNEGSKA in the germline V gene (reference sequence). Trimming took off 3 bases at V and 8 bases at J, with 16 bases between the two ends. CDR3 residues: CSASQVGGTEKLFF. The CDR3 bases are TGCAGTGCTAGTCAAGTCGGGGGGACGGAAAAACTGTTTTTT.

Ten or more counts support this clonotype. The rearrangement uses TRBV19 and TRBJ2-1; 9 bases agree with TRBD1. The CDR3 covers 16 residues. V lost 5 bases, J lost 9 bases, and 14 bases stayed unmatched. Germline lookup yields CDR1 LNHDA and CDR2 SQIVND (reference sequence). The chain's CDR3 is CASSPSGGTGRGEQFF. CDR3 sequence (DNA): TGTGCCAGTAGTCCAAGTGGGGGGACAGGGCGAGGTGAGCAGTTCTTC. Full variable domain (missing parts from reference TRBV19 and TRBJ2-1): DGGITQSPKYLFRKEGQNVTLSCEQNLNHDAMYWYRQDPGQGLRLIYYSQIVNDFQKGDIAEGYSVSREKKESFPLTVTSAQKNPTAFYLCASSPSGGTGRGEQFFGPGTRLTVL.

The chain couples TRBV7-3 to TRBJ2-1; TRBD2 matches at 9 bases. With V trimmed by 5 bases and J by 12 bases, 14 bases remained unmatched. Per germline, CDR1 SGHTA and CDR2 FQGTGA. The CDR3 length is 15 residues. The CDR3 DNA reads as TGTGCCAGCAGCCGGGGGCGGGGGGGTAGCCATGGGCAGTTCTTC. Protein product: CASSRGRGGSHGQFF.

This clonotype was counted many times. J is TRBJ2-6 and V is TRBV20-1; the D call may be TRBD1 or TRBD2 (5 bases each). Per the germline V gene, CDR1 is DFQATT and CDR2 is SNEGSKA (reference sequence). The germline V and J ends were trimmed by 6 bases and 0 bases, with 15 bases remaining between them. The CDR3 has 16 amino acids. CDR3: CSASRAGSSGANVLTF. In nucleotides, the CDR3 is TGCAGTGCGTCCCGGGCAGGGAGCTCTGGGGCCAACGTCCTGACTTTC.